These T cell receptor beta chains were read from a single sample in a study of blood T cell repertoires in COVID-19. Data came from immunoSEQ multiplex PCR; TCRdb stores just in-frame clones and leaves some out. The sample lists approximately 99,000 clones, 75% to 85% occurring once. Sequencing was carried out using peripheral blood. The receptors come from a woman over 75 with active or convalescent COVID-19. Both conserved end residues are trimmed from each CDR3. Each record gives: J gene, V gene, CDR3 protein.

j_gene: TRBJ1-1; v_gene: TRBV5-1; CDR3aa: ASSRQGSGSAEAF
j_gene: TRBJ2-7; v_gene: TRBV12-3/TRBV12-4; CDR3aa: ASSLSGHYEQY
j_gene: TRBJ1-2; v_gene: TRBV4-1; CDR3aa: ASSQEGQAEPHYGYT
j_gene: TRBJ2-5; v_gene: TRBV5-1; CDR3aa: ASSLGGQETQY
j_gene: TRBJ2-7; v_gene: TRBV5-1; CDR3aa: ASSSTGGFYEQY
j_gene: TRBJ2-5; v_gene: TRBV24-1; CDR3aa: ATGASGSGAGETQY
j_gene: TRBJ2-7; v_gene: TRBV4-2; CDR3aa: ASSQEEESVSYEQY
j_gene: TRBJ1-1; v_gene: TRBV7-9; CDR3aa: ASSFRRGAGTEAF
j_gene: TRBJ1-1; v_gene: TRBV29-1; CDR3aa: SVRRQGAGTEAF
j_gene: TRBJ1-4; v_gene: TRBV28; CDR3aa: ASSRGGTGLEKLF
j_gene: TRBJ2-1; v_gene: TRBV6-5; CDR3aa: ASSYGARYNEQF
j_gene: TRBJ2-7; v_gene: TRBV5-8; CDR3aa: ASSVNRLAGNAYEQY
j_gene: TRBJ2-3; v_gene: TRBV19; CDR3aa: ASTVGLAGPDTQY
j_gene: TRBJ2-1; v_gene: TRBV4-2; CDR3aa: ASSQDPGTSVILEQF
j_gene: TRBJ1-2; v_gene: TRBV10-3; CDR3aa: AISESGHGEGYT
j_gene: TRBJ2-1; v_gene: TRBV6-2/TRBV6-3; CDR3aa: ASSHSGRSYNEQF
j_gene: TRBJ2-1; v_gene: TRBV25-1; CDR3aa: ASSVSSGSRF
j_gene: TRBJ2-5; v_gene: TRBV3-1/TRBV3-2; CDR3aa: ASSQDPQGVSQY
j_gene: TRBJ2-5; v_gene: TRBV7-9; CDR3aa: ASGTGVETQY
j_gene: TRBJ2-7; v_gene: TRBV6-1; CDR3aa: ASSEAKRQYSYEQY
j_gene: TRBJ2-7; v_gene: TRBV2; CDR3aa: ASGTSGSYEQY
j_gene: TRBJ1-2; v_gene: TRBV28; CDR3aa: ASSFQGEYGYT
j_gene: TRBJ2-2; v_gene: TRBV9; CDR3aa: ASRGLANTGELF
j_gene: TRBJ2-2; v_gene: TRBV5-1; CDR3aa: ASSLLAGNTGELF
j_gene: TRBJ1-3; v_gene: TRBV3-1/TRBV3-2; CDR3aa: ASSHHSSLSGNTIY
j_gene: TRBJ2-3; v_gene: TRBV27; CDR3aa: ASSPIGTSGRVGTDTQY
j_gene: TRBJ2-1; v_gene: TRBV5-1; CDR3aa: ASSLGTGSMNNEQF
j_gene: TRBJ2-5; v_gene: TRBV18; CDR3aa: ASSPYGSGAGGETQY
j_gene: TRBJ1-2; v_gene: TRBV2; CDR3aa: ASSEGQGVNGYT
j_gene: TRBJ1-1; v_gene: TRBV5-5; CDR3aa: ASTGDSNTEAF
j_gene: TRBJ2-1; v_gene: TRBV19; CDR3aa: ASSMGTHRSGEQF
j_gene: TRBJ2-1; v_gene: TRBV5-6; CDR3aa: ASTHGQGDSYNEQF
j_gene: TRBJ2-3; v_gene: TRBV6-5; CDR3aa: ASRRQGMSDTQY
j_gene: TRBJ2-3; v_gene: TRBV15; CDR3aa: ATSRYLGTGGGDTQY
j_gene: TRBJ1-6; v_gene: TRBV2; CDR3aa: ASTGTANNSPLH
j_gene: TRBJ2-1; v_gene: TRBV5-5; CDR3aa: ASSLAAGFRHEQF
j_gene: TRBJ1-4; v_gene: TRBV27; CDR3aa: ASGWQAGNEKLF
j_gene: TRBJ1-2; v_gene: TRBV28; CDR3aa: ASSAGTGRGFYGYT
j_gene: TRBJ1-6; v_gene: TRBV9; CDR3aa: ASSVATGNNSPLH
j_gene: TRBJ2-5; v_gene: TRBV25-1; CDR3aa: ASTDGLAGETQY
j_gene: TRBJ2-3; v_gene: TRBV24-1; CDR3aa: ATSERTSATDTQY
j_gene: TRBJ2-2; v_gene: TRBV19; CDR3aa: ASSARARGTGELF
j_gene: TRBJ1-5; v_gene: TRBV6-5; CDR3aa: AGSRSGALSQPQH
j_gene: TRBJ2-7; v_gene: TRBV18; CDR3aa: ASSRRDTRLGEQY
j_gene: TRBJ2-7; v_gene: TRBV10-3; CDR3aa: AISESSGGRGYEQY
j_gene: TRBJ1-2; v_gene: TRBV2; CDR3aa: ASSETGTILYGYT
j_gene: TRBJ2-5; v_gene: TRBV19; CDR3aa: ASGSGTGGGETQY
j_gene: TRBJ1-2; v_gene: TRBV5-5; CDR3aa: ASSLDPGPHDLYGYT
j_gene: TRBJ1-2; v_gene: TRBV7-9; CDR3aa: ASSLIAGRNYGYT
j_gene: TRBJ1-5; v_gene: TRBV24-1; CDR3aa: ATSGSGGRQPQH
j_gene: TRBJ2-2; v_gene: TRBV11-3; CDR3aa: ASSLRWDGSTGELF
j_gene: TRBJ1-5; v_gene: TRBV5-6; CDR3aa: ASSLGGRPGIGQPQH
j_gene: TRBJ1-3; v_gene: TRBV7-9; CDR3aa: ASSPAGFSGNTIY
j_gene: TRBJ2-5; v_gene: TRBV11-2; CDR3aa: ASSLGSGTGGETQY
j_gene: TRBJ1-4; v_gene: TRBV7-9; CDR3aa: ASSLTGATNEKLF
j_gene: TRBJ2-1; v_gene: TRBV6-5; CDR3aa: ASSSWTGDVEQF
j_gene: TRBJ2-7; v_gene: TRBV19; CDR3aa: ASSTGDRPEQY